This TCR beta chain was sequenced for a study of regulatory T cells in long-lasting Graves disease. About this clonotype itself: This sequence may be a read error, since a much larger clone differs from it by one base.

Investigators prepared the TCR beta libraries by applying iRepertoire HTBI primers and Arm-PCR of CDR3 regions. TCRdb analysed the multiplex PCR reads with MiXCR anew, one entry per CDR3 protein. The sample includes approximately 390,000 distinct CDR3 sequences, around 15% of them seen just once. As to time point: newly diagnosed GD, antithyroid drugs for less than 3 months. TCR sequences were obtained from RNA taken from PBMCs. The diagnosis of Graves' disease used American Thyroid Association guidelines. The germline V gene encodes CDR1 SGHTA and CDR2 FQGTGA. The CDR3 runs 14 residues. The trim removed 5 bases at V and 6 bases at J, leaving 7 bases unmatched. Another study also made use of these data, one on T cells in Graves' hyperthyroidism and ophthalmopathy. Per that study: Exclusion followed for patients with uncontrolled infection, other autoimmune disease, pregnancy or lactation.

The chain joins TRBV7-3 to TRBJ2-1; 7 nucleotides align to TRBD2. The sequence was collected from a woman aged 18-29 years with Graves disease. The sequences come from peripheral blood mononuclear cells (PBMCs), collected at new diagnosis, from a patient treated with antithyroid drugs. The CDR3 spells CASSHGRGCNEQFF. CDR3 nucleotide sequence: TGTGCCAGCAGCCACGGGCGGGGGTGCAATGAGCAGTTCTTC.